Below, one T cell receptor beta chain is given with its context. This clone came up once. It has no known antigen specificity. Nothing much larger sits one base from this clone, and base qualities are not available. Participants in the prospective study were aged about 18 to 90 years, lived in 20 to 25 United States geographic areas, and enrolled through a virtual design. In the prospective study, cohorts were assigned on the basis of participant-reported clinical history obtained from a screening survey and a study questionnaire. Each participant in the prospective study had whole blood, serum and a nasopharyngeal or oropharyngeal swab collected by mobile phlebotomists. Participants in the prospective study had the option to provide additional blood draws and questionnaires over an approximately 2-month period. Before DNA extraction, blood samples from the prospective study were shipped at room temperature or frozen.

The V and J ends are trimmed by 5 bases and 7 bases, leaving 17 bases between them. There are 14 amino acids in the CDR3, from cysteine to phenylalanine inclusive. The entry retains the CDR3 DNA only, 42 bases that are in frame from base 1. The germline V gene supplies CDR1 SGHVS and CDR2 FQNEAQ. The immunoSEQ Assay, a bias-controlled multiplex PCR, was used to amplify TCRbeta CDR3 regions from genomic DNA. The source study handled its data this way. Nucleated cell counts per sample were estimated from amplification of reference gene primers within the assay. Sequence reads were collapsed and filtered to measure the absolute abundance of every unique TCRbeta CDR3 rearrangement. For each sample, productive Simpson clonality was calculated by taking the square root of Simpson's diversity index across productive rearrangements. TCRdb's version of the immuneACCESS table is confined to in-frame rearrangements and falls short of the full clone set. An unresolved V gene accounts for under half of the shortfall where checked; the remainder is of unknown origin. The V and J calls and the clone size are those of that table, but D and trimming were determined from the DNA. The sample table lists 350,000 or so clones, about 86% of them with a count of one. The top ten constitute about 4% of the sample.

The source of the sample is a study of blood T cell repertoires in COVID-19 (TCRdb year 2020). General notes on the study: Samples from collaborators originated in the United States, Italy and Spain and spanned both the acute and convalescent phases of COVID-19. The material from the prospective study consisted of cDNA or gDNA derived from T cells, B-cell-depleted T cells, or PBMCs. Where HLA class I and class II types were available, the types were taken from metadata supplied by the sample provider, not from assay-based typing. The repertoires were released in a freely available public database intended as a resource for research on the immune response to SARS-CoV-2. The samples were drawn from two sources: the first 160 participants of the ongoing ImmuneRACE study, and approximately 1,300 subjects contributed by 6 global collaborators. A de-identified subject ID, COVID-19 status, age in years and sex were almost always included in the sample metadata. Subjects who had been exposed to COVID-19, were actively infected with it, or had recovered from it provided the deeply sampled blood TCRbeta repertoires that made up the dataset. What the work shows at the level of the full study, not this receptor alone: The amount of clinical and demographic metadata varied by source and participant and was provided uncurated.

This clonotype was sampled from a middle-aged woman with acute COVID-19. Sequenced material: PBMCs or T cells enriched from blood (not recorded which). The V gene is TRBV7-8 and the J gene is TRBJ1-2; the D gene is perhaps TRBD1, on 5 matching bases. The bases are TGTGCCAGCAGCCCTCCCGGGGGTGTACTTGGCTACACCTTC. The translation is CASSPPGGVLGYTF. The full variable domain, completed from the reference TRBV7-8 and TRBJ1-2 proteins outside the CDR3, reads GAGVSQSPRYKVAKRGQDVALRCDPISGHVSLFWYQQALGQGPEFLTYFQNEAQLDKSGLPSDRFFAERPEGSVSTLKIQRTQQEDSAVYLCASSPPGGVLGYTFGSGTRLTVV.